A selection of T cell receptor beta chains follows, all from one sample in a study of shared clonotypes between healthy human individuals. Clones were sequenced by immunoSEQ multiplex PCR, and TCRdb holds only the in-frame ones, with some missing. The sample has approximately 100,000 clones; 67% are singletons. Sequencing was done on a sample of memory CD8+ T cells sorted from blood. The source of these receptors is a woman under 40 in good health. Both conserved end residues are part of each CDR3. D genes are given only for firm matches. Some rows mark clone size as missing; the rest say once, few, many or name a class of expanded clone.

d_call	cdr3_length	j_call	clone_size	v_call	cdr3_nt	cdr3_aa
NA	14	TRBJ1-2	NA	TRBV7-2	TGTGCCAGCAGCTTTCCACGTCATAACTATGGCTACACCTTC	CASSFPRHNYGYTF
NA	14	TRBJ2-7	NA	TRBV7-9	TGTGCCAGTAGTAGGGAGAACCCAACCTACGAGCAGTACTTC	CASSRENPTYEQYF
NA	14	TRBJ2-7	NA	TRBV27	TGTGCCAGCAGTACACCGGGAACCTCCTACGAGCAGTACTTC	CASSTPGTSYEQYF
TRBD1	15	TRBJ2-5	NA	TRBV28	TGTGCCAGCACCCCGGGACAGGCTGGGGGAGAGACCCAGTACTTC	CASTPGQAGGETQYF
NA	13	TRBJ1-2	few	TRBV5-5	TGTGCCAGCAGCTCCCCGAGAGCGGTAGGCTACACCTTC	CASSSPRAVGYTF
NA	14	TRBJ2-7	NA	TRBV9	TGTGCCAGCAGCGTGGGCAGCCCTTCCTACGAGCAGTACTTC	CASSVGSPSYEQYF
TRBD1	15	TRBJ1-5	NA	TRBV2	TGTGCCAGCAGAGAAAGCACAGGGGCAAATCAGCCCCAGCATTTT	CASRESTGANQPQHF
TRBD2	19	TRBJ2-7	NA	TRBV27	TGTGCCAGCAGTTTATCTCTCGGACTAGCGGGAGCCCTCCCCTACGAGCAGTACTTC	CASSLSLGLAGALPYEQYF
NA	13	TRBJ1-1	NA	TRBV4-1	TGCGCCAGCAGCGTCCAGGGATTGGCTGAAGCTTTCTTT	CASSVQGLAEAFF
NA	11	TRBJ2-1	NA	TRBV19	TGTGCCAGTAGTATTTTCCATGAGCAGTTCTTC	CASSIFHEQFF
NA	14	TRBJ1-5	NA	TRBV6-1	TGTGCCAGCGGGAGTTTCGGTAGCAATCAGCCCCAGCATTTT	CASGSFGSNQPQHF
TRBD2	15	TRBJ2-1	once	TRBV29-1	TGCAGCGTGGGACTAGCGGGAGTTGGTAAAAATGAGCAGTTCTTC	CSVGLAGVGKNEQFF
NA	14	TRBJ2-7	NA	TRBV5-1	TGCGCCAGCAGCTTGCTAACGCCTAACTACGAGCAGTACTTC	CASSLLTPNYEQYF
TRBD1	14	TRBJ1-4	NA	TRBV4-1	TGCGCCAGCAGCCGCGGGACAGGGAATGAAAAACTGTTTTTT	CASSRGTGNEKLFF
TRBD1	14	TRBJ1-2	few	TRBV7-9	TGTGCCAGCAGCCCCCCAGGGGGTACCTATGGCTACACCTTC	CASSPPGGTYGYTF
TRBD2	16	TRBJ2-3	NA	TRBV6-5	TGTGCCAGCAGTTTAGAGCCTAGCGGAAACACAGATACGCAGTATTTT	CASSLEPSGNTDTQYF
TRBD2	15	TRBJ2-3	once	TRBV4-1	TGCGCCAGCAGCCCCCTCGGCGGGAGTGCAGATACGCAGTATTTT	CASSPLGGSADTQYF
TRBD1	15	TRBJ1-4	NA	TRBV5-1	TGCGCCAGCAGCTTGAGCGGACAGGGTGGTGAAAAACTGTTTTTT	CASSLSGQGGEKLFF
NA	14	TRBJ2-7	NA	TRBV2	TGTGCCAGCAGTGAGGTGTGGGAGGTTTACGAGCAGTACTTC	CASSEVWEVYEQYF
TRBD2	15	TRBJ2-1	once	TRBV9	TGTGCCAGCAGCGACGTAGCGGGAGGATGGAATGAGCAGTTCTTC	CASSDVAGGWNEQFF
NA	12	TRBJ2-7	NA	TRBV25-1	TGTGCCAGCAGTGAAGGGTTAGGCGAGCAGTACTTC	CASSEGLGEQYF
TRBD2	17	TRBJ2-1	NA	TRBV4-1	TGCGCCAGCAGCCAAGTACTAGCGGCAGTAGGAGACAATGAGCAGTTCTTC	CASSQVLAAVGDNEQFF
NA	11	TRBJ2-5	NA	TRBV20-1	TGCAGTGCTGGGGATGCGGAGACCCAGTACTTC	CSAGDAETQYF
NA	16	TRBJ1-2	NA	TRBV27	TGTGCCAGCAGTTATGTCGGGGGCAGACACTACTATGGCTACACCTTC	CASSYVGGRHYYGYTF
NA	15	TRBJ2-7	NA	TRBV7-9	TGTGCCAGCAGCTCTCAAGTTGGGTTCACCTACGAGCAGTACTTC	CASSSQVGFTYEQYF
TRBD1	13	TRBJ1-2	NA	TRBV7-4	TGTGCCAGCAGCTCCGGACAGGACTATGGCTACACCTTC	CASSSGQDYGYTF
NA	13	TRBJ1-6	NA	TRBV7-9	TGTGCCAGCAGCCCACAGTCAAATTCACCCCTCCACTTT	CASSPQSNSPLHF
NA	12	TRBJ2-1	few	TRBV19	TGTGCCAGTAGTATAGGGGCGCCGAGGGGAGTCTTC	CASSIGAPRGVF
TRBD2	17	TRBJ2-1	NA	TRBV27	TGTGCCAGCAGACCAGACGGGACTAGCGGTCCCCACAATGAGCAGTTCTTC	CASRPDGTSGPHNEQFF
NA	14	TRBJ2-1	NA	TRBV27	TGTGCCAGCAGTCTCAAATCGACCTACAATGAGCAGTTCTTC	CASSLKSTYNEQFF
TRBD2	16	TRBJ2-1	NA	TRBV28	TGTGCCAGCAGTTTTATTCGAGCGGGACCGTACAATGAGCAGTTCTTC	CASSFIRAGPYNEQFF
NA	17	TRBJ2-3	many	TRBV7-6	TGTGCCAGCAGCTCCTCCTCCGGAGTTACTAGCACAGATACGCAGTATTTT	CASSSSSGVTSTDTQYF
TRBD1	14	TRBJ2-7	NA	TRBV2	TGTGCCAGCAGGCCGGGACAGGGTCCCTACGAGCAGTACTTC	CASRPGQGPYEQYF
TRBD2	16	TRBJ2-1	NA	TRBV11-1	TGTGCCAGCAGCCGAAGCGGACTAGCGGGAGCTAATGAGCAGTTCTTC	CASSRSGLAGANEQFF
TRBD1	15	TRBJ1-4	NA	TRBV9	TGTGCCAGCAGCGTAGGGGGGACAGGGCAAGAAAAACTGTTTTTT	CASSVGGTGQEKLFF
TRBD1	16	TRBJ2-7	NA	TRBV6-5	TGTGCCAGCAGTTACTCAGGACAGGGAGGTTACTACGAGCAGTACTTC	CASSYSGQGGYYEQYF
TRBD1	16	TRBJ2-7	NA	TRBV19	TGTGCCAGTAGTATAGATCCCCAGGGGGCACTCTACGAGCAGTACTTC	CASSIDPQGALYEQYF
TRBD1	15	TRBJ2-7	NA	TRBV5-1	TGCGCCAGCAGCTTGGCGACAGGGGGCACCTACGAGCAGTACTTC	CASSLATGGTYEQYF
NA	13	TRBJ2-1	NA	TRBV27	TGTGCCAGCAGTTTAGCCCCCCTTAATGAGCAGTTCTTC	CASSLAPLNEQFF
NA	14	TRBJ2-2	NA	TRBV5-6	TGTGCCAGCAGCCGAATAAGGGAATTGGGGGAGCTGTTTTTT	CASSRIRELGELFF
TRBD1	15	TRBJ1-5	NA	TRBV5-8	TGTGCCAGCAGCTTGGCGGGACAGGGTTTTCAGCCCCAGCATTTT	CASSLAGQGFQPQHF
NA	14	TRBJ2-1	NA	TRBV25-1	TGTGCCAGCAGTGGTGGGCAACTGCACAATGAGCAGTTCTTC	CASSGGQLHNEQFF
NA	15	TRBJ1-1	NA	TRBV7-9	TGTGCCAGCAGCCCCCACGGGGTTCCGAACACTGAAGCTTTCTTT	CASSPHGVPNTEAFF
NA	15	TRBJ1-3	NA	TRBV4-1	TGCGCCAGCAGCCAAGGTAGAAGCTCTGGAAACACCATATATTTT	CASSQGRSSGNTIYF
TRBD2	17	TRBJ2-3	NA	TRBV4-2	TGTGCCAGCAGCCAAACTTCTAGCGGGATCATGGCAGATACGCAGTATTTT	CASSQTSSGIMADTQYF
NA	15	TRBJ2-7	NA	TRBV25-1	TGTGCCAGCAGTGAATGGATCTCACCGGCCTACGAGCAGTACTTC	CASSEWISPAYEQYF
TRBD2	13	TRBJ2-1	many	TRBV6-4	TGTGCCAGCAGTGATGGACTAGGGTTCGAGCAGTTCTTC	CASSDGLGFEQFF
TRBD1	14	TRBJ1-1	NA	TRBV25-1	TGTGCCAGCAGTAGACAGGGGGGGAGCACTGAAGCTTTCTTT	CASSRQGGSTEAFF
TRBD1	15	TRBJ1-1	NA	TRBV11-2	TGTGCCAGTTCTCGGGACAGGCCGACACCCACTGAAGCTTTCTTT	CASSRDRPTPTEAFF
NA	12	TRBJ2-7	NA	TRBV28	TGTGCCAGCAATCCACAGGGAAACGAGCAGTACTTC	CASNPQGNEQYF
NA	16	TRBJ2-1	NA	TRBV14	TGTGCCAGCAGCCAAGATAGGTGGAGAAGCCCCAATGAGCAGTTCTTC	CASSQDRWRSPNEQFF
NA	13	TRBJ2-1	NA	TRBV25-1	TGTGCCAGCAGGGGGGTCCTCTACAATGAGCAGTTCTTC	CASRGVLYNEQFF